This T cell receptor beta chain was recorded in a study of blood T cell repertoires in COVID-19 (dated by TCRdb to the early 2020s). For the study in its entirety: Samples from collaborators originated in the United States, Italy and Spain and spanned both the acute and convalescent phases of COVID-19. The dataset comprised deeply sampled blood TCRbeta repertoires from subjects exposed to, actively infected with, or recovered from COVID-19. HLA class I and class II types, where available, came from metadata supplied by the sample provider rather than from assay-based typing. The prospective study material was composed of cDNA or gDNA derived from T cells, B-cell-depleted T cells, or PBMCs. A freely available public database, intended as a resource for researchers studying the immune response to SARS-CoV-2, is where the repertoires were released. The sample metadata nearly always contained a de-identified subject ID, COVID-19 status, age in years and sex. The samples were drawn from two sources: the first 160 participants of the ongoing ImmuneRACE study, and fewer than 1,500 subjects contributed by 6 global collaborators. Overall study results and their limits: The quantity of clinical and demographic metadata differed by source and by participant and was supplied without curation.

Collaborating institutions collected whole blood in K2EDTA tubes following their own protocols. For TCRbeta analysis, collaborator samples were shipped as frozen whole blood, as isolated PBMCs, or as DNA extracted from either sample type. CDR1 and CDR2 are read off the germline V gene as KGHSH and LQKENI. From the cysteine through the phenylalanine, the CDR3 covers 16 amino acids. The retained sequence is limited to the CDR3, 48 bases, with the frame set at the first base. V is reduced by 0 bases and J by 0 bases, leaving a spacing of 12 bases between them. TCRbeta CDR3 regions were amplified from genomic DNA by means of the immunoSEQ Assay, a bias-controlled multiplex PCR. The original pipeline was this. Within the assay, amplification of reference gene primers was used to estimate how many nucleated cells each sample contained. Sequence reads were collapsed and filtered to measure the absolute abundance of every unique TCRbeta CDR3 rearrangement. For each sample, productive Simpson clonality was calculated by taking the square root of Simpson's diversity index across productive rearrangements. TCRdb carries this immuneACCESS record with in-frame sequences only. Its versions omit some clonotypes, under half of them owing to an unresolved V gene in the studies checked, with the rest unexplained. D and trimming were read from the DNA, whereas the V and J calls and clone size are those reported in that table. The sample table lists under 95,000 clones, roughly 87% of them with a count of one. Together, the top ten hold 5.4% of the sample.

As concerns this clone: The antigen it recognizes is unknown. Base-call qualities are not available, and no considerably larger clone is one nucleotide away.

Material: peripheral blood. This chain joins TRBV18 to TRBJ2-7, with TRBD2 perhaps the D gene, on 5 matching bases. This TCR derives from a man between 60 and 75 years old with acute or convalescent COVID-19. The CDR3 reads CASSPPLGSGSYEQYF. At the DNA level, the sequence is TGTGCCAGCTCACCACCCTTGGGGAGTGGCTCCTACGAGCAGTACTTC.